This T cell receptor (beta chain) was observed in a study of T cells in Graves' hyperthyroidism and ophthalmopathy. Graves' hyperthyroidism was deemed stable absent ophthalmopathy progression within 18 months. It was 8.5 to 10 ml of fresh peripheral blood that supplied the PBMCs. RNA transcripts were the template for amplifying TCR beta CDR3 regions. Primed by the HTBI set, a first-round RT-PCR was run on the TCR CDR3. Via MiXCR, TCRdb re-called the multiplex PCR reads, giving one row per CDR3 protein. The sample lists approximately 520,000 distinct CDR3 sequences; around 20% were seen once. This clonotype was seen ten or more times. Its antigen is undetermined. The CDR3 contains 10 residues. Trimming removed 6 bases from V and 8 bases from J, with 7 bases in between. Germline V gene lookup returns CDR1 MNHNS and CDR2 SASEGT. Overall study findings and caveats: In blood, most of the thyroid clonotypes expanded above 0.001 were also present.

The sequence derives from a man between 18 and 35 years old with Graves' hyperthyroidism. Sequenced material: blood. The chain uses TRBV6-1 and TRBJ1-2; D not resolved. CDR3 sequence reads: CASRGIGYTF. CDR3 nucleotides: TGTGCCAGCAGAGGGATCGGCTACACCTTC.